The subject of this entry is one TCR beta chain. The CDR3 runs to 15 residues. Per the germline V gene, CDR1 is MNHNS and CDR2 is SASEGT. The V gene lost 7 bases and the J gene lost 2 bases, with 17 bases spanning the gap. The PCR had 60 Vbeta and 13 Jbeta primers. Sequenced by immunoSEQ multiplex PCR; TCRdb stores in-frame clones only, minus some. The sample has over 130,000 clones, around 79% seen once. These data come from a study of cytomegalovirus exposure and HLA in healthy donors. Material: PBMCs. The source of this sequence is a human donor in good health. The genes are TRBV6-1 and TRBJ1-1, with TRBD1 as a possible D gene (6 bases). CDR3 residues: CASMLSQGVNTEAFF. In nucleotides, the CDR3 is TGTGCCAGCATGCTTTCACAGGGAGTAAACACTGAAGCTTTCTTT.